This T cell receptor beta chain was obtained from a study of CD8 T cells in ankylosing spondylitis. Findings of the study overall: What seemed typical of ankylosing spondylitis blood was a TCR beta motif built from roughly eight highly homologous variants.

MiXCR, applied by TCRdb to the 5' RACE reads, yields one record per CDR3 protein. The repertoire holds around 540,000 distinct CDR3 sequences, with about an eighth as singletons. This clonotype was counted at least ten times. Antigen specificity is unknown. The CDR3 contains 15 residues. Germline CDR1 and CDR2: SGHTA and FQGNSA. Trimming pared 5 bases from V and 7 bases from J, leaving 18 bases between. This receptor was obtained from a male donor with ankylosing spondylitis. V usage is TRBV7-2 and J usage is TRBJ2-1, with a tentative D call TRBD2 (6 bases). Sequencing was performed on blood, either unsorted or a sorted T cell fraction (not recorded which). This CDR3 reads CASSPVSSGLNEQFF. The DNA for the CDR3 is TGTGCCAGCAGCCCCGTCTCCAGCGGGCTTAATGAGCAGTTCTTC.